What follows are 17 T cell receptor beta chains derived from one specimen sequenced in a study of cytomegalovirus exposure and HLA in healthy donors. Use of 60 Vbeta and 13 Jbeta primers characterized the PCR. Using immunoSEQ multiplex PCR, the repertoire was profiled, and TCRdb retains in-frame clones only, with some absent. Of about 120,000 clones listed, 80% are singletons. Input material: PBMCs. These receptors were obtained from a male donor in good health and CMV-seronegative.

The chain carries TRBV7-8 and TRBJ2-3; TRBD1 matches at 8 bases. The J segment lost 4 bases and the V segment lost 3 bases, leaving 3 bases of the junction unmatched. Germline V gene data show CDR1 as SGHVS and CDR2 as FQNEAQ. CDR3 length: 14 residues. Here the CDR3 DNA reads TGTGCCAGCAGCTTGAACAGGGGGTCAGATACGCAGTATTTT. Its translation is CASSLNRGSDTQYF.

This chain links TRBV5-1 with TRBJ1-4; TRBD1 is a possible D gene (6 bases). Between the trimmed V and J ends, which lost 0 bases and 3 bases, there was a span of 9 bases. The germline CDR1 and CDR2 sequences are SGHRS and YFSETQ. The CDR3 is made up of 15 amino acids. The CDR3 DNA follows: TGCGCCAGCAGCTTGGGGGGGACACCTAATGAAAAACTGTTTTTT. Protein: CASSLGGTPNEKLFF.

The chain couples TRBV6-5 to TRBJ1-5; weak D call: TRBD1 (6 bases). The V gene lost 6 bases and the J gene lost 8 bases, with 17 bases spanning the gap. This CDR3 has 14 residues. CDR1 MNHEY and CDR2 SVGAGI come from the germline V gene. In nucleotides, the CDR3 is TGTGCCAGCAGCAACGCAGGGGCCTGGGAGCCCCAGCATTTT. As protein: CASSNAGAWEPQHF.

The gene calls are TRBV9 and TRBJ2-1; 9 bases map to TRBD1. Germline assignment: CDR1 SGDLS and CDR2 YYNGEE. Unmatched junction bases numbered 3, after V lost 3 bases and J lost 8 bases. CDR3 length equals 13 residues. In DNA form, the CDR3 reads TGTGCCAGCAGCGGGGACAGGGTCCATGAGCAGTTCTTC. Residues: CASSGDRVHEQFF.

The V call is TRBV11-2, the J call TRBJ2-5; TRBD1 agrees at 10 bases. The J call may be incorrect, as the DNA end agrees better with TRBJ2-7. The CDR3 contains 12 residues. Germline V gives CDR1 SGHAT, CDR2 FQNNGV. The CDR3 region has the DNA TGTGCCAGCAGCGACAGGGGGCACGAGCAGTACTTC. Residues: CASSDRGHEQYF.

The rearrangement links TRBV7-2 to TRBJ2-2, with 12 bases that match TRBD2. The germline V gene has CDR1 SGHTA and CDR2 FQGNSA. J was trimmed by 0 bases and V by 4 bases; bases with no gene match: 6. The CDR3 sequence is 18 residues long. The CDR3 region is CASSYWTSGVTNTGELFF. The CDR3 nucleotides are TGTGCCAGCAGCTACTGGACTAGCGGGGTCACGAACACCGGGGAGCTGTTTTTT.

This clone has only a few counts. The chain has TRBV7-9 and TRBJ2-1; TRBD2 matches at 12 bases. CDR3 length: 15 amino acids. CDR1 SEHNR and CDR2 FQNEAQ come from the germline V gene (reference sequence). J was trimmed by 8 bases and V by 5 bases; bases with no gene match: 7. The CDR3 loop reads CASSPTSGGLDEQFF. CDR3 bases: TGTGCCAGCAGCCCGACTAGCGGGGGTCTTGATGAGCAGTTCTTC.

The chain couples TRBV18 to TRBJ2-3, with 9 bases lining up with TRBD2. This CDR3 has 15 amino acids. Germline V gene data show CDR1 as KGHSH and CDR2 as LQKENI. V was pared by 3 bases and J by 6 bases, with 7 bases of the junction left unmatched. CDR3 sequence (DNA): TGTGCCAGCTCACCCAATAGCGGGAGTCTGGATACGCAGTATTTT. It specifies CASSPNSGSLDTQYF.

This chain uses TRBV7-5 with TRBJ1-1. TRBV7-5 is tagged as a pseudogene. The CDR3 contains 16 residues. This CDR3 is CVRSPSGTRLNTEAFF. CDR3 in DNA: TGTGTCAGAAGCCCTAGTGGGACTCGTTTGAACACTGAAGCTTTCTTT.

The chain recombines TRBV5-4 with TRBJ2-3, with unresolved D. The V gene's germline CDR1 is SGHNT and CDR2 YYREEE (reference sequence). The CDR3 contains 15 residues. V was pared by 4 bases and J by 0 bases, with 12 bases between. Here the CDR3 DNA reads TGTGCCAGCAGCCGGGTTGCAACTAGCACAGATACGCAGTATTTT. Translated, it gives CASSRVATSTDTQYF.

A remark on this clone: An end of the junction differs from the germline gene, which may be a read error. V and J are TRBV19 and TRBJ2-1, with 7 bases that match TRBD1. The CDR3 has 14 residues. Germline V gene lookup returns CDR1 LNHDA and CDR2 SQIVND (reference sequence). The CDR3 loop reads CASRIGDSNNEQFF. DNA of the CDR3: TGTGCCAGTAGGATAGGGGACAGCAACAATGAGCAGTTCTTC.

This chain links TRBV19 with TRBJ1-4; no clear D. Trimming cost V 5 bases and J 5 bases, with 9 bases left between them. Looked up from germline, CDR1 is LNHDA and CDR2 is SQIVND (reference sequence). The CDR3 totals 13 residues. The CDR3 protein is CASSPGNNEKLFF. CDR3 nucleotides: TGTGCCAGTAGTCCCGGGAACAATGAAAAACTGTTTTTT. Based on the CDR3 plus reference TRBV19 and TRBJ1-4, the full variable domain is DGGITQSPKYLFRKEGQNVTLSCEQNLNHDAMYWYRQDPGQGLRLIYYSQIVNDFQKGDIAEGYSVSREKKESFPLTVTSAQKNPTAFYLCASSPGNNEKLFFGSGTQLSVL.

In its sample, this clone was seen once. The chain is built from TRBV5-1 and TRBJ2-1; 9 bases are a match to TRBD2. Germline loops: CDR1 SGHRS, CDR2 YFSETQ. J was trimmed by 7 bases and V by 3 bases; bases with no gene match: 8. The CDR3 runs 15 residues. CDR3 region: CASSWGAGGSNEQFF. CDR3 DNA: TGCGCCAGCAGCTGGGGAGCGGGAGGATCTAATGAGCAGTTCTTC.

This clone came up once. The chain employs TRBV5-8 and TRBJ2-3; tentative D call: TRBD2 (5 bases). The CDR3 extends over 14 amino acids. V was trimmed by 0 bases and J by 3 bases, leaving 8 bases between them. The V gene's germline CDR1 is SGHTS and CDR2 YDEGEE. CDR3 coding DNA: TGTGCCAGCAGCTTGGCCCCGGGGACAGATACGCAGTATTTT. Its protein product is CASSLAPGTDTQYF.

The chain carries TRBV28 and TRBJ1-4, with TRBD1 matching 10 bases. The CDR3 has 19 residues. From germline, CDR1 is MDHEN and CDR2 SYDVKM. V dropped 3 bases and J dropped 3; count of bases not matched to a gene: 13. The CDR3 loop reads CASSFDIGQGELSNEKLFF. The CDR3 DNA reads TGTGCCAGCAGTTTCGATATCGGACAGGGGGAATTGTCTAATGAAAAACTGTTTTTT. Using reference TRBV28 and TRBJ1-4 for the parts outside the CDR3, the full variable domain is DVKVTQSSRYLVKRTGEKVFLECVQDMDHENMFWYRQDPGLGLRLIYFSYDVKMKEKGDIPEGYSVSREKKERFSLILESASTNQTSMYLCASSFDIGQGELSNEKLFFGSGTQLSVL.

V and J are TRBV5-6 and TRBJ2-7; D is possibly TRBD1 (6 bases). The ends were cut back, 0 bases at V and 5 bases at J, with 12 bases in the middle. From germline, CDR1 is SGHDT and CDR2 YYEEEE. This CDR3 has 14 amino acids. CDR3 loop: CASSLGLRGHEQYF. The CDR3 nucleotides read TGTGCCAGCAGCTTGGGCCTCAGGGGTCACGAGCAGTACTTC.

This chain joins TRBV28 and TRBJ2-2; possible D gene TRBD1, 6 bases. This CDR3 has 16 amino acids. V gave up 1 base and J gave up 4 bases, with 13 bases separating them. The germline CDR1 and CDR2 sequences are MDHEN and SYDVKM. The CDR3 loop is CASSLSLGGSTGELFF. In nucleotides, the CDR3 is TGTGCCAGCAGTTTATCCTTAGGGGGTAGCACCGGGGAGCTGTTTTTT.